The 14 T cell receptor beta chains below come from one sample, sequenced in a study of CD8 T cells in ankylosing spondylitis. From the 5' RACE reads, TCRdb called clonotypes with MiXCR, one entry per CDR3 protein. The sample has about 200,000 distinct CDR3 sequences, roughly 25% seen once. Sequenced sample: blood, either unsorted or a sorted T cell fraction (not recorded which). Receptors originate from a male donor with ankylosing spondylitis or in good health (not recorded which).

The chain joins TRBV20-1 to TRBJ2-5, with 7 bases matching TRBD2. CDR1 is DFQATT, CDR2 SNEGSKA, per germline (reference sequence). V trimming: 3 bases; J trimming: 2 bases; junction bases outside the gene matches: 12. CDR3 length: 16 residues. In nucleotides, the CDR3 is TGCAGTGCTAGCGATTATTATCTAGCGGAGCAAGAGACCCAGTACTTC. Translating it yields CSASDYYLAEQETQYF.

This clonotype appeared many times. This CDR3 is CAIRLDRSNTEAFF. DNA of the CDR3: TGTGCCATCAGACTGGACAGGTCGAACACTGAAGCTTTCTTT. V is TRBV10-3 and J is TRBJ1-1; 7 bases align to TRBD1. The trim removed 6 bases at V and 1 base at J, leaving 5 bases unmatched. CDR1 is ENHRY, CDR2 SYGVKD, per germline. CDR3 length: 14 residues.

The chain has TRBV6-1 and TRBJ2-7; 12 bases fit TRBD2. CDR1 and CDR2 from the germline V gene are MNHNS and SASEGT. V shed 7 bases, J shed 3 bases, and the junction held 4 bases outside the gene matches. CDR3 size: 14 residues. The CDR3 loop is CASTSTSGSYEQYF. The CDR3 coding sequence is TGTGCCAGCACCTCGACTAGCGGGAGCTACGAGCAGTACTTC.

This clonotype was observed many times. The CDR3 sequence: CASSLGLGPPYEQYF. DNA for the CDR3: TGTGCCAGCAGTTTGGGACTAGGACCCCCCTACGAGCAGTACTTC. The chain recombines TRBV12-3 or TRBV12-4 with TRBJ2-7; 8 bases match TRBD2. The CDR3 sequence is 15 residues long. J lost 2 bases, V lost 3 bases, and 6 bases had no gene match.

This clonotype was counted only a few times. This chain uses TRBV20-1 with TRBJ1-5; possibly TRBD1 for D (5 bases). Germline lookup yields CDR1 DFQATT and CDR2 SNEGSKA (reference sequence). The V gene lost 4 bases and the J gene lost 7 bases, with 14 bases spanning the gap. This CDR3 comprises 13 residues. CDR3 amino acids: CSANGGRGQPQHF. The CDR3 nucleotides read TGCAGTGCTAATGGAGGGAGGGGACAGCCCCAGCATTTT.

This CDR3 reads CSADPGEIHYEQYF. The CDR3 coding sequence is TGCAGTGCTGACCCAGGGGAGATCCACTACGAGCAGTACTTC. This chain links TRBV20-1 with TRBJ2-7; possible D gene TRBD1, 6 bases. The CDR3 totals 14 residues. Germline CDR1 is DFQATT and CDR2 is SNEGSKA (reference sequence). V lost 5 bases to trimming and J lost 3 bases, with 17 bases between them.

This clonotype was counted only a few times. V gene TRBV20-1 combines with J gene TRBJ2-1; TRBD2 matches 13 bases. J gave up 7 bases and V 5 bases, and 5 bases lay outside the gene matches. Germline-derived CDR1 and CDR2 are DFQATT and SNEGSKA (reference sequence). The length of the CDR3 is 14 residues. The CDR3 protein is CSAAGTSGINEQFF. The CDR3 bases are TGCAGTGCTGCCGGGACTAGCGGGATAAATGAGCAGTTCTTC.

About this clonotype: A single base separates this from a much larger clone, so it may be a read error. The chain's CDR3 is CAISEIGRSGYTF. CDR3 DNA sequence: TGTGCCATCAGTGAGATAGGGCGTAGTGGCTACACCTTC. This sequence joins TRBV10-3 and TRBJ1-2; unclear D gene. This CDR3 comprises 13 residues. Per germline, CDR1 ENHRY and CDR2 SYGVKD. The V end was cut by 2 bases, the J end by 7 bases, with 11 bases between.

In its sample, this clonotype was seen many times. The chain combines TRBV18 with TRBJ1-5, with a possible D match to TRBD1 (5 bases). With 2 bases removed from V and 3 bases from J, the gap between germline ends came to 14 bases. The V gene's germline CDR1 is KGHSH and CDR2 LQKENI. The CDR3 loop spans 16 amino acids. The CDR3 region is CASSPSGEGYNQPQHF. Here the CDR3 DNA reads TGTGCCAGCTCACCATCGGGAGAGGGGTACAATCAGCCCCAGCATTTT.

This clonotype came up many times. This chain links TRBV7-2 with TRBJ2-7; unclear D gene. The V and J ends lost 1 base and 5 bases respectively, with 18 bases between them. The CDR3 sequence is 16 residues long. Germline-derived CDR1 and CDR2 are SGHTA and FQGNSA. Here the CDR3 reads CASSLVGFGYLDEQYF. Here the CDR3 DNA reads TGTGCCAGCAGCTTAGTCGGTTTCGGTTACTTGGACGAGCAGTACTTC.

The table lists this clonotype with a count of one. The rearrangement uses TRBV7-1 and TRBJ2-5; D is perhaps TRBD2 (5 bases). TRBV7-1 is marked as an open reading frame, function uncertain. Trimming pared 5 bases from V and 0 bases from J, leaving 16 bases between. This CDR3 has 16 residues. The CDR3 here is CASSPRLSGYQETQYF. The CDR3 nucleotides are TGTGCCAGCAGCCCCCGGCTGAGCGGATACCAAGAGACCCAGTACTTC.

This clonotype was counted ten times or more. The chain has TRBV15 and TRBJ1-4; maybe TRBD1 (6 bases). Deletions cut 2 bases from V and 7 bases from J, with 14 bases between. Per germline, CDR1 LNHNV and CDR2 YYDKDF (reference sequence). The CDR3 contains 15 residues. CDR3 amino acids: CATSRRWGGGEKLFF. DNA for the CDR3: TGTGCCACCAGCAGAAGGTGGGGGGGCGGTGAAAAACTGTTTTTT. The complete variable domain, with remaining parts taken from reference TRBV15 and TRBJ1-4, reads DAMVIQNPRYQVTQFGKPVTLSCSQTLNHNVMYWYQQKSSQAPKLLFHYYDKDFNNEADTPDNFQSRRPNTSFCFLDIRSPGLGDTAMYLCATSRRWGGGEKLFFGSGTQLSVL.

The CDR3 region is CSARGDRGYGYTF. The CDR3 nucleotides read TGCAGTGCTAGGGGGGACAGGGGATATGGCTACACCTTC. The rearrangement links TRBV20-1 to TRBJ1-2, with 10 bases identical to TRBD1. Germline CDR1 reads DFQATT; CDR2 reads SNEGSKA (reference sequence). The CDR3 contains 13 residues. Losses at the gene ends were 3 bases for V and 5 bases for J; bases not matched to a gene: 3.

There are a few counts of this clonotype. A much larger clone sits a single nucleotide away, making a read error possible. The V and J genes are TRBV5-5 and TRBJ2-7; D might be TRBD2 (6 bases). The germline CDR1 and CDR2 sequences are SGHKS and YYEKEE (reference sequence). This CDR3 is 16 amino acids long. CDR3 loop: CASSLARGTPSCEQYF. The CDR3 nucleotides are TGTGCCAGCAGCTTGGCTCGGGGGACCCCATCCTGCGAGCAGTACTTC.